These 10 T cell receptor beta chains were all obtained from the same sample, sequenced in a study of cytomegalovirus exposure and HLA in healthy donors. PCR involved 60 Vbeta and 13 Jbeta primers. Some clones are missing from TCRdb's copy, which holds only in-frame ones; the method was immunoSEQ multiplex PCR. Of some 95,000 clones in the sample, around 73% are singletons; the top ten hold 0.95% to 1.5%. Sequencing input: PBMCs. Source of these receptors: a female donor in good health and CMV-seronegative.

The rearrangement uses TRBV7-9 and TRBJ1-4; TRBD1 aligns across 7 bases. J lost 8 bases, V lost 8 bases, and 2 bases had no gene match. CDR3 length: 11 amino acids. Per germline, CDR1 SEHNR and CDR2 FQNEAQ (reference sequence). The CDR3, as DNA: TGTGCCAGCGGGACAGTGGAAAAACTGTTTTTT. This codes for CASGTVEKLFF.

The rearrangement links TRBV7-9 to TRBJ1-2; no clear D gene. Trimming took off 3 bases at V and 5 bases at J, with 10 bases between the two ends. The CDR3 totals 13 residues. CDR1 is SEHNR, CDR2 FQNEAQ, per germline (reference sequence). The CDR3 DNA reads as TGTGCCAGCAGCTTTAGCACGGATTATGGCTACACCTTC. Translation gives CASSFSTDYGYTF.

This clone was detected only a few times. The chain links TRBV7-2 to TRBJ2-5; D is undetermined. In germline, CDR1 is SGHTA, CDR2 FQGNSA. V lost 0 bases and J lost 2, with 4 bases in between. The CDR3 consists of 13 residues. Here the CDR3 DNA reads TGTGCCAGCAGCTTAGCAGCGCAAGAGACCCAGTACTTC. Its translation is CASSLAAQETQYF.

This clone was seen only a few times. The chain uses TRBV5-6 and TRBJ1-1; tentatively, D is TRBD1 (5 bases). Trimming shortened V by 6 bases and J by 0 bases, and 15 bases separated the two germline ends. This CDR3 is built from 15 residues. From germline, CDR1 is SGHDT and CDR2 YYEEEE. CDR3 sequence: CASTVRGTVNTEAFF. The CDR3 bases are TGTGCCAGCACCGTGCGGGGCACAGTGAACACTGAAGCTTTCTTT. Looking up the rest from reference TRBV5-6 and TRBJ1-1 gives the full variable domain: DAGVTQSPTHLIKTRGQQVTLRCSPKSGHDTVSWYQQALGQGPQFIFQYYEEEERQRGNFPDRFSGHQFPNYSSELNVNALLLGDSALYLCASTVRGTVNTEAFFGQGTRLTVV.

The genes are TRBV4-1 and TRBJ1-4; D ambiguous. Trimming removed 3 bases at V and 5 bases at J, with 16 bases between. The CDR3 contains 16 residues. Germline lookup yields CDR1 MGHRA and CDR2 YSYEKL. The CDR3 sequence is CASSQGGRGGNEKLFF. CDR3 in DNA: TGCGCCAGCAGCCAGGGAGGACGAGGTGGGAATGAAAAACTGTTTTTT.

The chain is built from TRBV6-5 and TRBJ1-3; D unresolved. V shed 0 bases and J shed 4 bases, with 13 bases lying between them. Per germline, CDR1 MNHEY and CDR2 SVGAGI. The length of the CDR3 is 16 residues. This CDR3 is CASSYSLPVTGNTIYF. The CDR3 DNA reads as TGTGCCAGCAGTTACTCTTTGCCAGTCACGGGAAACACCATATATTTT.

Here the CDR3 reads CASREQGFGNEQFF. For the CDR3, the DNA is TGCGCCAGCAGGGAACAGGGGTTTGGGAATGAGCAGTTCTTC. The chain employs TRBV4-1 and TRBJ2-1; 7 bases match TRBD1. The length of the CDR3 is 14 residues. V trimming: 6 bases; J trimming: 7 bases; junction bases outside the gene matches: 9. Germline V CDR1 and CDR2: MGHRA, YSYEKL.

The V and J genes are TRBV2 and TRBJ2-7; 8 nucleotides line up with TRBD2. CDR1 is SNHLY, CDR2 FYNNEI, per germline. This CDR3 spans 15 amino acids. V lost 7 bases, J lost 2 bases, and 10 bases stayed unmatched. The CDR3 sequence: CASKSGSQPTYEQYF. The CDR3 bases are TGTGCCAGCAAGAGCGGGAGTCAGCCTACCTACGAGCAGTACTTC.

The chain employs TRBV7-9 and TRBJ2-1; 7 bases map to TRBD2. V was pared by 6 bases and J by 12 bases, with 14 bases of the junction left unmatched. Germline assignment: CDR1 SEHNR and CDR2 FQNEAQ (reference sequence). The CDR3 has 14 residues. The CDR3 nucleotides read TGTGCCAGCAGTTCCTGGGACTACGCATCGGTGCAGTTCTTC. Protein product: CASSSWDYASVQFF. Full variable domain (missing parts from reference TRBV7-9 and TRBJ2-1): DTGVSQNPRHKITKRGQNVTFRCDPISEHNRLYWYRQTLGQGPEFLTYFQNEAQLEKSRLLSDRFSAERPKGSFSTLEIQRTEQGDSAMYLCASSSWDYASVQFFGPGTRLTVL.

J is TRBJ1-5 and V is TRBV18; weak D call: TRBD1 (6 bases). Trimming stripped 1 base from V and 3 bases from J, with 10 bases between. This CDR3 has 15 amino acids. Germline V gene lookup returns CDR1 KGHSH and CDR2 LQKENI. Here the CDR3 DNA reads TGTGCCAGCTCACCACGGTCAGGGGTCAATCAGCCCCAGCATTTT. It is translated as CASSPRSGVNQPQHF.